The 18 T cell receptor beta chains below all came from one sample that was sequenced in a study of shared clonotypes between healthy human individuals. Profiling relied on immunoSEQ multiplex PCR, and the TCRdb table lists in-frame clones only, not all of them. The sample lists 2 million to 2.5 million clones, about nine tenths seen once, with around 0.38% in the top ten. Specimen: naive CD4+ T cells from PBMCs. Documented subset: CD45RA+ positively selected. Receptor source: a young man in good health. Some clones in this sample may be carry-over from other donors' samples.

This chain joins TRBV5-1 and TRBJ1-1; 9 nucleotides align to TRBD1. In germline, CDR1 is SGHRS, CDR2 YFSETQ. The CDR3 totals 14 residues. Trimming cost V 4 bases and J 5 bases; bases outside gene matches: 6. In DNA form, the CDR3 reads TGCGCCAGCAGCCTAATGACAGGGGGGACTGAAGCTTTCTTT. It specifies CASSLMTGGTEAFF. Using reference TRBV5-1 and TRBJ1-1 for the parts outside the CDR3, the full variable domain is KAGVTQTPRYLIKTRGQQVTLSCSPISGHRSVSWYQQTPGQGLQFLFEYFSETQRNKGNFPGRFSGRQFSNSRSEMNVSTLELGDSALYLCASSLMTGGTEAFFGQGTRLTVV.

The chain carries TRBV6-1 and TRBJ2-2; TRBD1 is a possible D gene (6 bases). V lost 2 bases, J lost 1 base, and 23 bases lay in between. Germline V gives CDR1 MNHNS, CDR2 SASEGT. This CDR3 contains 20 residues. The DNA for the CDR3 is TGTGCCAGCAGTGAATGGCCCAACAGGGAACTCTACTTGAACACCGGGGAGCTGTTTTTT. Amino acid sequence: CASSEWPNRELYLNTGELFF.

The CDR3 region has the DNA TGTGCCAGCAGCTTGGGACAGCGCGGCTACACCTTC. This codes for CASSLGQRGYTF. The chain carries TRBV5-8 and TRBJ1-2, with a possible D match to TRBD1 (5 bases). Trimming removed 0 bases at V and 8 bases at J, with 8 bases between. CDR3 size: 12 residues. Germline CDR1 reads SGHTS; CDR2 reads YDEGEE.

For this clone: As the CDR3 is not closed by the conserved phenylalanine or tryptophan, this likely results from a read error. The chain has TRBV5-1 and TRBJ2-7, with 11 bases fitting TRBD2. Germline CDR1 is SGHRS and CDR2 is YFSETQ. The J segment lost 3 bases and the V segment lost 0 bases, leaving 8 bases of the junction unmatched. The CDR3 spans 17 residues. The CDR3 reads CASSLVGTSGHNYEQYL. Here the CDR3 DNA reads TGCGCCAGCAGCTTGGTAGGGACTAGCGGCCATAACTACGAGCAGTACCTC.

The chain joins TRBV2 to TRBJ2-7; D may be TRBD1 (7 bases). The CDR3 length is 17 residues. Per germline, CDR1 SNHLY and CDR2 FYNNEI. V lost 0 bases and J lost 2, with 17 bases in between. The CDR3 DNA is TGTGCCAGCAGTGAAGCGCTGGGCAGGGGGGCCACCTACGAGCAGTACTTC. Its protein is CASSEALGRGATYEQYF.

The rearrangement joins TRBV25-1 to TRBJ1-4; TRBD1 is a possible D gene (6 bases). CDR1 is MGHDK, CDR2 SYGVNS, per germline. The ends were cut back, 3 bases at V and 1 base at J, with 9 bases in the middle. The CDR3 is 15 residues long. DNA of the CDR3: TGTGCCAGCAGTGACAGACAGGAAACTAATGAAAAACTGTTTTTT. As protein: CASSDRQETNEKLFF.

J is TRBJ2-2 and V is TRBV4-3; D ambiguous. Trimming pared 4 bases from V and 0 bases from J, leaving 18 bases between. The CDR3 has 18 residues. The germline CDR1 and CDR2 sequences are LGHNA and YSLEER. The CDR3 here is CASSPSPPYQTNTGELFF. The CDR3 region has the DNA TGCGCCAGCAGCCCCTCCCCCCCATACCAAACGAACACCGGGGAGCTGTTTTTT.

V usage is TRBV18 and J usage is TRBJ1-3, with TRBD1 identical over 8 bases. The V segment lost 3 bases and the J segment 5 bases; nucleotides outside the gene matches: 9. There are 16 residues in the CDR3. CDR1 and CDR2 (germline): KGHSH, LQKENI. CDR3 loop: CASSPQGALYRNTIYF. CDR3 sequence (DNA): TGTGCCAGCTCACCGCAGGGGGCTCTTTATAGAAACACCATATATTTT.

The V gene is TRBV5-1, the J gene TRBJ2-7; 11 bases match TRBD1. V lost 6 bases and J lost 5; bases outside the gene matches: 7. Germline values: CDR1 SGHRS, CDR2 YFSETQ. The CDR3 covers 14 residues. The CDR3 region has the DNA TGCGCCAGCACCCGGACAGGGGGCGCGGACGAGCAGTACTTC. The encoded protein is CASTRTGGADEQYF. Based on the CDR3 plus reference TRBV5-1 and TRBJ2-7, the full variable domain is KAGVTQTPRYLIKTRGQQVTLSCSPISGHRSVSWYQQTPGQGLQFLFEYFSETQRNKGNFPGRFSGRQFSNSRSEMNVSTLELGDSALYLCASTRTGGADEQYFGPGTRLTVT.

The chain carries TRBV28 and TRBJ2-5, with 7 bases fitting TRBD2. The CDR3 sequence is 14 residues long. Germline assignment: CDR1 MDHEN and CDR2 SYDVKM. The ends lost 6 bases at V and 4 bases at J; junction bases unmatched: 8. CDR3 in DNA: TGTGCCAGCAGGGGAGCGGGAAGAGGAGAGACCCAGTACTTC. Amino acids: CASRGAGRGETQYF.

This chain links TRBV5-1 with TRBJ2-1, with TRBD1 identical over 10 bases. After removal of 4 bases from V and 4 bases from J, the junction contained 17 bases not matched to a gene. The CDR3 is 19 residues long. Germline V gene data show CDR1 as SGHRS and CDR2 as YFSETQ. DNA for the CDR3: TGCGCCAGCAGCGGTCCCGGGACAGGGGAATTATTCGGGTACAATGAGCAGTTCTTC. Amino acids: CASSGPGTGELFGYNEQFF.

The J gene is TRBJ2-5, the V gene TRBV7-9; 8 nucleotides match TRBD2. There are 15 residues in the CDR3. Germline-derived CDR1 and CDR2 are SEHNR and FQNEAQ (reference sequence). Trimming cost V 1 base and J 4 bases; bases outside gene matches: 5. The CDR3 spells CASSLVALAGETQYF. The DNA of the CDR3 is TGTGCCAGCAGCTTAGTCGCCCTAGCGGGAGAGACCCAGTACTTC.

CDR3 DNA sequence: TGTGCCAGCAGCGCATCCGGACTAGCGGGCACAGATACGCAGTATTTT. Encoded protein: CASSASGLAGTDTQYF. The rearrangement links TRBV2 to TRBJ2-3, with 10 bases that match TRBD2. J lost 1 base, V lost 6 bases, and 7 bases had no gene match. Germline V lookup: CDR1 SNHLY, CDR2 FYNNEI. The CDR3 is made up of 16 amino acids.

V and J are TRBV5-6 and TRBJ2-7, with 7 bases identical to TRBD1. V dropped 4 bases and J dropped 5; count of bases not matched to a gene: 6. Germline V CDR1 and CDR2: SGHDT, YYEEEE. The CDR3 loop spans 13 amino acids. The CDR3 loop is CASSQGVEDEQYF. The CDR3, as DNA: TGTGCCAGCAGCCAGGGGGTGGAAGACGAGCAGTACTTC.

The rearrangement joins TRBV6-6 to TRBJ1-2; TRBD1 is a possible D gene (6 bases). Germline CDR1 is MNHNY and CDR2 is SVGAGI (reference sequence). CDR3 length: 13 residues. V lost 7 bases and J 2 bases, leaving 11 bases between the germline ends. The CDR3 sequence is CASTHQGNYGYTF. For the CDR3, the DNA is TGTGCCAGCACCCACCAGGGGAACTATGGCTACACCTTC.

V gene TRBV25-1 combines with J gene TRBJ1-4, with 11 bases identical to TRBD1. Germline values: CDR1 MGHDK, CDR2 SYGVNS. Trimming cost V 6 bases and J 5 bases; bases outside gene matches: 2. The CDR3 totals 14 residues. CDR3 coding DNA: TGTGCCAGCAGGGGGGACAGGGGGAATGAAAAACTGTTTTTT. Protein: CASRGDRGNEKLFF.

This sequence joins TRBV30 and TRBJ2-3; D is ambiguous. V lost 3 bases to trimming and J lost 5 bases, with 9 bases between them. The CDR3 has 12 amino acids. Germline values: CDR1 GTSNPN, CDR2 SVGIG (reference sequence). The CDR3, as DNA: TGTGCCTGGAGCTTCCCTATAGATACGCAGTATTTT. Translated: CAWSFPIDTQYF.

The chain links TRBV14 to TRBJ1-1; D is undetermined. The CDR3 contains 15 residues. CDR1 is SGHDN and CDR2 is FVKESK in the germline V gene. Trimming pared 5 bases from V and 10 bases from J, leaving 23 bases between. The CDR3 region is CASSLQPDRFSRAFF. In DNA, the CDR3 is TGTGCCAGCAGCTTGCAGCCCGACCGTTTTAGTCGAGCTTTCTTT.